The entry that follows covers one T cell receptor beta chain sequence. What it binds is unknown. TCRdb reanalysed the 5' RACE reads using MiXCR and keeps one entry per CDR3 protein. Among tens of thousands of distinct CDR3 sequences listed, about 13% were seen once. The sample belongs to a study of T-cell memory formation after mild COVID-19. This CDR3 is 15 amino acids long. Germline V gene lookup returns CDR1 LGHDT and CDR2 YNNKEL (reference sequence). V dropped 0 bases and J dropped 0 bases, with 9 bases sitting between them. Study-wide findings and caveats: Cross-reactive memory apparently joined, as some responding clones appeared in pre-infection memory.

Sequencing was performed on PBMCs or a T cell subset sorted from them (not recorded which). The chain is built from TRBV3-1 and TRBJ2-7; D uncertain. The receptor was isolated from an adult woman who had mild COVID-19 (a few samples of this study predate the infection). Cell type and time point are not known. The CDR3 sequence: CASSQESPSSYEQYF. The CDR3 nucleotides read TGTGCCAGCAGCCAAGAAAGCCCTAGCTCCTACGAGCAGTACTTC.